This T cell receptor (beta chain) came from a study of blood T cells in healthy people across ages. Study-wide context: About one barcoded beta molecule per two T cells was captured by template switching. General observations from the study: Among T cells, TCR beta diversity per million cells dropped roughly linearly as age rose.

The CDR3 is 14 residues long. Germline V gene sequence: CDR1 LGHDT, CDR2 YNNKEL (reference sequence). On this clonotype itself: Its antigen is still unknown. One junction end disagrees with the germline gene, perhaps due to a read error.

Next came a second PCR, run for 7 to 11 cycles, which used a sample-barcoded 5' primer along with a J-beta primer mix. Through a template-switch adaptor with 12 random nucleotides, each cDNA molecule received a tag. TCRdb reanalysed the 5' RACE reads using MiXCR and keeps one entry per CDR3 protein. The data show about 640,000 distinct CDR3 sequences, roughly 58% seen once. The clonotype originates from a man between 60 and 75 years old in good health. The source material was blood. The gene calls are TRBV3-1 and TRBJ2-5; 7 bases map to TRBD2. CDR3 bases: TGTGCCAACAGCCAAGATGGCGGGGGAGAGACCCAGTACTTC. It codes for CANSQDGGGETQYF.